These 30 T cell receptor beta chains came from one sample sequenced in a study of cytomegalovirus exposure and HLA in healthy donors (dated by TCRdb to 2016 to 2017). The protocol used for the library was the immunoSEQ multiplex PCR assay. The source is immuneACCESS, and TCRdb retained only in-frame sequences with V and J called. Part of the clones is not carried over; for the studies checked, unresolved V genes explain less than half of this, and the remainder is unexplained. Here the sample has about 340,000 clones; approximately 90% occur a single time. The ten most abundant clones make up over 0.8% of the sample. Sequenced input: PBMCs. Receptor source: a woman aged 18-29 years in good health and CMV-seronegative.

The rearrangement uses TRBV29-1 and TRBJ1-2; 10 bases match TRBD1. Germline assignment: CDR1 SQVTM and CDR2 ANQGSEA. The V and J ends lost 4 bases and 3 bases, in that order; junction bases with no gene match: 11. The CDR3 sequence is 16 residues long. CDR3 sequence (DNA): TGCAGCGTTGTCGGGACAGGGGTTATTCGCGACTATGGCTACACCTTC. Protein: CSVVGTGVIRDYGYTF.

The chain carries TRBV9 and TRBJ2-1, with a possible D match to TRBD2 (5 bases). The CDR3 loop spans 13 amino acids. The ends were cut back, 3 bases at V and 4 bases at J, with 8 bases in the middle. Germline lookup yields CDR1 SGDLS and CDR2 YYNGEE. CDR3 coding DNA: TGTGCCAGCAGCGCCCGGGGATACAATGAGCAGTTCTTC. Residues: CASSARGYNEQFF.

The CDR3 reads CASSPPAGSYEQYF. DNA of the CDR3: TGTGCCAGCAGCCCCCCCGCAGGGTCCTACGAGCAGTACTTC. The chain uses TRBV7-2 and TRBJ2-7; D is possibly TRBD1 (5 bases). CDR3 length: 14 residues. Germline-derived CDR1 and CDR2 are SGHTA and FQGNSA. Between the trimmed V and J ends, which lost 5 bases and 1 base, there was a span of 12 bases.

The V call is TRBV11-1, the J call TRBJ2-7; 9 bases are shared with TRBD2. CDR3 size: 17 residues. From germline, CDR1 is SGHAT and CDR2 FQDESV (reference sequence). The V and J ends lost 2 bases and 12 bases, in that order; junction bases with no gene match: 20. The CDR3, as DNA: TGTGCCAGCAGCTTAAGTTCTACGCTAGCGGGGAACTACGGCCGGTACTTC. Translating gives CASSLSSTLAGNYGRYF.

The chain uses TRBV4-3 and TRBJ2-7, with 8 bases aligning to TRBD1. The CDR3 sequence is 14 residues long. CDR1 and CDR2 from the germline V gene are LGHNA and YSLEER. V lost 4 bases to trimming and J lost 3 bases; unmatched junction nucleotides: 5. In DNA, the CDR3 is TGCGCCAGCAGCCCAGGAGGACAGGGCTACGAGCAGTACTTC. Translation gives CASSPGGQGYEQYF.

Remarks on this clone: Other DNA sequences in this sample translate to the same CDR3. The genes are TRBV27 and TRBJ2-5, with 12 bases aligning to TRBD2. Unmatched junction bases numbered 3, after V lost 5 bases and J lost 5 bases. The CDR3 has 14 amino acids. Looked up from germline, CDR1 is MNHEY and CDR2 is SMNVEV (reference sequence). CDR3 residues: CASSRLAGEETQYF. The CDR3 DNA reads TGTGCCAGCAGTCGACTAGCGGGGGAGGAGACCCAGTACTTC.

This clone appeared once. CDR3 coding DNA: TGTGCCTGGAGGAGGACGACAGGGACTGAAGCTTTCTTT. Translated, it gives CAWRRTTGTEAFF. This chain connects TRBV30 to TRBJ1-1; 7 nucleotides match TRBD1. The CDR3 spans 13 residues. CDR1 is GTSNPN and CDR2 is SVGIG in the germline V gene (reference sequence). J gave up 5 bases and V 3 bases, and 6 bases lay outside the gene matches.

The J gene is TRBJ2-3, the V gene TRBV5-1; TRBD2 agrees at 12 bases. CDR1 and CDR2 (germline): SGHRS, YFSETQ. The CDR3 runs to 18 residues. V dropped 2 bases and J dropped 1; count of bases not matched to a gene: 8. The CDR3 sequence: CASSFTGTSGFGTDTQYF. CDR3 DNA: TGCGCCAGCAGCTTTACCGGGACTAGCGGGTTCGGCACAGATACGCAGTATTTT.

The genes are TRBV7-3 and TRBJ1-3; 11 bases are shared with TRBD1. Trimming took 5 bases from V and 8 from J; bases not matched to a gene: 5. Germline CDR1 and CDR2: SGHTA and FQGTGA. The CDR3 totals 14 residues. The CDR3 nucleotides read TGTGCCAGCAGCCGGACAGGGGGCACAGACACCATATATTTT. This sequence encodes CASSRTGGTDTIYF.

The V call is TRBV7-2, the J call TRBJ2-7; 7 nucleotides line up with TRBD1. Germline CDR1 is SGHTA and CDR2 is FQGNSA. The CDR3 spans 16 residues. The trim removed 1 base at V and 0 bases at J, leaving 6 bases unmatched. This chain's CDR3 is CASSLGTGSSSYEQYF. The CDR3, as DNA: TGTGCCAGCAGCTTAGGGACAGGATCTAGCTCCTACGAGCAGTACTTC.

J is TRBJ2-5 and V is TRBV5-6, with D perhaps TRBD1 (5 bases). Germline CDR1 reads SGHDT; CDR2 reads YYEEEE. Trimming cost V 4 bases and J 1 base, with 11 bases left between them. The CDR3 sequence is 14 residues long. The CDR3 is CASSTFDSQETQYF. For the CDR3, the DNA is TGTGCCAGCAGCACTTTCGACAGCCAAGAGACCCAGTACTTC. The complete variable domain, with remaining parts taken from reference TRBV5-6 and TRBJ2-5, reads DAGVTQSPTHLIKTRGQQVTLRCSPKSGHDTVSWYQQALGQGPQFIFQYYEEEERQRGNFPDRFSGHQFPNYSSELNVNALLLGDSALYLCASSTFDSQETQYFGPGTRLLVL.

This clone is a singleton in its sample. The chain joins TRBV6-5 to TRBJ2-7; 8 positions match TRBD2. CDR1 MNHEY and CDR2 SVGAGI come from the germline V gene. V lost 6 bases, J lost 1 base, and 8 bases stayed unmatched. This CDR3 has 15 amino acids. The CDR3 protein is CASRRTGRASYEQYF. The CDR3 bases are TGTGCCAGCAGGAGGACCGGGAGGGCTTCCTACGAGCAGTACTTC.

The gene calls are TRBV6-5 and TRBJ2-7; 12 bases are shared with TRBD2. CDR3 length: 15 residues. Germline CDR1 and CDR2: MNHEY and SVGAGI. J was trimmed by 6 bases and V by 6 bases; bases with no gene match: 9. The CDR3 DNA is TGTGCCAGCAGCCCCGGACTAGCGGGATTTATCGAGCAGTACTTC. Residues: CASSPGLAGFIEQYF.

As regards this clone: The sample holds other DNA sequences that translate to the same CDR3. The rearrangement uses TRBV5-6 and TRBJ2-5; tentatively, D is TRBD1 (6 bases). This CDR3 region has 13 residues. The V end lost 0 bases, the J end lost 5 bases, and 8 bases lay between the germline ends. Germline V lookup: CDR1 SGHDT, CDR2 YYEEEE. The CDR3 spells CASSLDRVETQYF. Written as DNA, the CDR3 is TGTGCCAGCAGCTTGGACAGGGTGGAGACCCAGTACTTC.

This clone appeared once. J is TRBJ2-5 and V is TRBV7-7, with D possibly being TRBD2 (5 bases). The CDR3 loop spans 13 amino acids. The V gene lost 5 bases and the J gene lost 5 bases, with 12 bases spanning the gap. Germline-derived CDR1 and CDR2 are SSHAT and FNYEAQ (reference sequence). CDR3 protein: CASSTGLWETQYF. In DNA, the CDR3 is TGTGCCAGCAGCACGGGATTATGGGAGACCCAGTACTTC.

The CDR3 spells CASSPGQESTDTQYF. CDR3 DNA sequence: TGCGCCAGCAGCCCCGGACAGGAAAGCACAGATACGCAGTATTTT. The chain recombines TRBV5-1 with TRBJ2-3, with 7 bases lining up with TRBD1. The CDR3 sequence is 15 residues long. The germline gives CDR1 SGHRS, CDR2 YFSETQ. V was pared by 4 bases and J by 0 bases, with 5 bases of the junction left unmatched. The full variable domain, in which reference TRBV5-1 and TRBJ2-3 provide the parts outside the CDR3, is KAGVTQTPRYLIKTRGQQVTLSCSPISGHRSVSWYQQTPGQGLQFLFEYFSETQRNKGNFPGRFSGRQFSNSRSEMNVSTLELGDSALYLCASSPGQESTDTQYFGPGTRLTVL.

The chain carries TRBV28 and TRBJ2-1; 7 bases agree with TRBD2. The CDR3 loop spans 15 amino acids. V dropped 3 bases and J dropped 6; count of bases not matched to a gene: 8. Germline loops: CDR1 MDHEN, CDR2 SYDVKM. CDR3 DNA: TGTGCCAGCAGTTTGCACGGGAGGTTTTGCAATGAGCAGTTCTTC. Translating it yields CASSLHGRFCNEQFF.

V gene TRBV28 combines with J gene TRBJ2-7, with TRBD2 matching over 7 bases. V shed 3 bases and J 5 bases; nucleotides not matched to a gene: 13. The CDR3 totals 16 residues. Looked up from germline, CDR1 is MDHEN and CDR2 is SYDVKM. CDR3: CASSFFGRASWDEQYF. CDR3 nucleotide sequence: TGTGCCAGCAGTTTCTTTGGGAGGGCCAGTTGGGACGAGCAGTACTTC.

The chain couples TRBV2 to TRBJ1-2, with D possibly TRBD1 on 5 matching bases. Germline V gene sequence: CDR1 SNHLY, CDR2 FYNNEI. CDR3 length: 12 residues. Trimming took 7 bases from V and 4 from J, leaving 10 bases between them. CDR3 sequence: CASTPDSYGYTF. The CDR3 nucleotides are TGTGCCAGCACCCCAGACAGCTATGGCTACACCTTC.

CDR3 protein: CASSLGTSPLTPQFF. In DNA, the CDR3 is TGTGCCAGCAGCCTCGGGACTAGTCCCCTAACACCCCAGTTCTTC. The chain joins TRBV6-5 to TRBJ2-1; the match to TRBD2 covers 8 bases. Trimming removed 6 bases from V and 13 bases from J; junction bases left unmatched: 17. This CDR3 is built from 15 residues. Looked up from germline, CDR1 is MNHEY and CDR2 is SVGAGI.

The chain couples TRBV7-3 to TRBJ1-2; 8 bases agree with TRBD1. Losses at the gene ends were 0 bases for V and 2 bases for J; bases not matched to a gene: 2. CDR3 length equals 15 residues. Germline loops: CDR1 SGHTA, CDR2 FQGTGA. CDR3 DNA sequence: TGTGCCAGCAGCTTAACGGCAGGGGGCAACTATGGCTACACCTTC. It translates to CASSLTAGGNYGYTF.

Only a few counts were recorded for this clone. The rearrangement joins TRBV11-2 to TRBJ1-3; 7 bases are a match to TRBD1. Germline V gene lookup returns CDR1 SGHAT and CDR2 FQNNGV. The junction had 4 bases not matched to a gene; V was cut back by 4 bases and J by 4 bases. The CDR3 runs to 14 residues. In nucleotides, the CDR3 is TGTGCCAGCAGCTCACAGGGGTCCGGAAACACCATATATTTT. Residues: CASSSQGSGNTIYF.

The rearrangement links TRBV5-4 to TRBJ2-6; 8 nucleotides match TRBD2. There are 16 residues in the CDR3. The V and J ends lost 0 bases and 2 bases, in that order; junction bases with no gene match: 1. The V gene's germline CDR1 is SGHNT and CDR2 YYREEE (reference sequence). The chain's CDR3 is CASSLAGGAGANVLTF. CDR3 DNA: TGTGCCAGCAGCTTGGCGGGAGGGGCTGGGGCCAACGTCCTGACTTTC. Full variable domain (missing parts from reference TRBV5-4 and TRBJ2-6): ETGVTQSPTHLIKTRGQQVTLRCSSQSGHNTVSWYQQALGQGPQFIFQYYREEENGRGNFPPRFSGLQFPNYSSELNVNALELDDSALYLCASSLAGGAGANVLTFGAGSRLTVL.

The chain recombines TRBV28 with TRBJ1-1, with D possibly being TRBD1 (6 bases). Trimming shortened V by 4 bases and J by 1 base, and 7 bases separated the two germline ends. The CDR3 consists of 13 residues. The germline CDR1 and CDR2 sequences are MDHEN and SYDVKM. DNA for the CDR3: TGTGCCAGCAGTTCGGGACAGAACACTGAAGCTTTCTTT. Translating gives CASSSGQNTEAFF.

This clone has only one observation. V gene TRBV9 combines with J gene TRBJ1-3; D gene ambiguous. The germline V and J ends were trimmed by 3 bases and 8 bases, with 12 bases remaining between them. CDR3 length: 13 amino acids. Germline assignment: CDR1 SGDLS and CDR2 YYNGEE. CDR3 amino acids: CASSARPRDTIYF. The CDR3 bases are TGTGCCAGCAGCGCACGCCCGAGAGACACCATATATTTT.

This sequence joins TRBV30 and TRBJ1-1; D perhaps matches TRBD1 (5 bases). The CDR3 spans 16 residues. Trimming took 0 bases from V and 10 from J, leaving 24 bases between them. From germline, CDR1 is GTSNPN and CDR2 SVGIG (reference sequence). CDR3 nucleotides: TGTGCCTGGAGTGTACTGATTGTGGGAAGGGGCTTACGAGCTTTCTTT. Translation gives CAWSVLIVGRGLRAFF. The full variable domain, completed using reference TRBV30 and TRBJ1-1, is SQTIHQWPATLVQPVGSPLSLECTVEGTSNPNLYWYRQAAGRGLQLLFYSVGIGQISSEVPQNLSASRPQDRQFILSSKKLLLSDSGFYLCAWSVLIVGRGLRAFFGQGTRLTVV.

This sequence joins TRBV7-6 and TRBJ2-7, with 8 bases lining up with TRBD1. The CDR3 is 16 residues long. J was trimmed by 5 bases and V by 5 bases; bases with no gene match: 14. Per germline, CDR1 SGHVS and CDR2 FNYEAQ. The DNA for the CDR3 is TGTGCCAGCAGCGTAGTAAAGACAGGGGTACCCAACGAGCAGTACTTC. This codes for CASSVVKTGVPNEQYF.

V gene TRBV7-2 combines with J gene TRBJ1-2; D not resolved. In germline, CDR1 is SGHTA, CDR2 FQGNSA. This CDR3 is 11 amino acids long. Trimming took off 5 bases at V and 8 bases at J, with 9 bases between the two ends. The CDR3 sequence is CASSTEGGYTF. The CDR3 nucleotides read TGTGCCAGCAGCACAGAGGGAGGCTACACCTTC.

The chain is built from TRBV29-1 and TRBJ2-7; 9 bases match TRBD2. The V segment lost 0 bases and the J segment 3 bases; nucleotides outside the gene matches: 6. The CDR3 covers 15 residues. In germline, CDR1 is SQVTM, CDR2 ANQGSEA. CDR3 residues: CSVEDPREGRYEQYF. The CDR3 region has the DNA TGCAGCGTTGAAGATCCGCGGGAGGGCCGCTACGAGCAGTACTTC.

The chain is built from TRBV27 and TRBJ1-1; possibly TRBD1 for D (6 bases). The germline CDR1 and CDR2 sequences are MNHEY and SMNVEV (reference sequence). The CDR3 loop spans 13 amino acids. Trimming took off 6 bases at V and 3 bases at J, with 11 bases between the two ends. CDR3 DNA: TGTGCCAGCAGCAGGGGCGCGCACACTGAAGCTTTCTTT. The encoded protein is CASSRGAHTEAFF.